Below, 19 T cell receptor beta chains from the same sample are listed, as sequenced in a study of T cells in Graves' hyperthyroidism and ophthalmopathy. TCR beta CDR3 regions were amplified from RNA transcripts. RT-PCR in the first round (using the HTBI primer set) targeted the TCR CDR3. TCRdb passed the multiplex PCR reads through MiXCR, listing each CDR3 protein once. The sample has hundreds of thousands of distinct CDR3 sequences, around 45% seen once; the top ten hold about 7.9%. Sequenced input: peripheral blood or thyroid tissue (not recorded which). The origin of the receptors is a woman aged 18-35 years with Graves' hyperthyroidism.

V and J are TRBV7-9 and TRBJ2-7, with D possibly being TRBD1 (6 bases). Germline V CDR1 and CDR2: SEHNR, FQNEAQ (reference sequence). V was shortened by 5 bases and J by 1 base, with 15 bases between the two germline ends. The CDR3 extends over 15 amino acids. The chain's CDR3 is CASSAVAGASYEQYF. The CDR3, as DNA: TGTGCCAGCAGCGCAGTAGCAGGGGCTTCCTACGAGCAGTACTTC.

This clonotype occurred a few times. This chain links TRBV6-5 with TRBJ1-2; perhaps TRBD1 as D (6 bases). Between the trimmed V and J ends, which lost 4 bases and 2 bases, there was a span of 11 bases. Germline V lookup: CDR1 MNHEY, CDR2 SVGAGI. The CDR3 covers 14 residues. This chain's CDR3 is CASSSPGHNYGYTF. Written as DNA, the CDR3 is TGTGCCAGCAGTTCCCCGGGACACAACTATGGCTACACCTTC.

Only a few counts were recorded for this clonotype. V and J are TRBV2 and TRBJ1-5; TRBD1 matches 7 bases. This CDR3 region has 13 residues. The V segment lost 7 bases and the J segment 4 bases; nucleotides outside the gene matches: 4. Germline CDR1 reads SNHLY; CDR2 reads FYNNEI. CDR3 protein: CASTTGTNQPQHF. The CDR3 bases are TGTGCCAGCACGACAGGGACGAATCAGCCCCAGCATTTT.

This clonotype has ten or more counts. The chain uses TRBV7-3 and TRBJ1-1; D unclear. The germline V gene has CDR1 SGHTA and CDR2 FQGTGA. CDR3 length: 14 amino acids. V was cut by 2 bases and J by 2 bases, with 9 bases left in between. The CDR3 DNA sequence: TGTGCCAGCAGCTTAGGGCAGGACAACACTGAAGCTTTCTTT. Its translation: CASSLGQDNTEAFF. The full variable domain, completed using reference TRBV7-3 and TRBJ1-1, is GAGVSQTPSNKVTEKGKYVELRCDPISGHTALYWYRQSLGQGPEFLIYFQGTGAADDSGLPNDRFFAVRPEGSVSTLKIQRTERGDSAVYLCASSLGQDNTEAFFGQGTRLTVV.

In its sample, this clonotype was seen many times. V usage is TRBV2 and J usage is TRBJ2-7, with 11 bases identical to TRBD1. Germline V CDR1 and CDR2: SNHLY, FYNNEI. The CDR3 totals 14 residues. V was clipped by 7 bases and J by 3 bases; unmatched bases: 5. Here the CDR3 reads CASTPGTGGYEQYF. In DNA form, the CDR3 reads TGTGCCAGCACCCCTGGGACAGGGGGCTACGAGCAGTACTTC.

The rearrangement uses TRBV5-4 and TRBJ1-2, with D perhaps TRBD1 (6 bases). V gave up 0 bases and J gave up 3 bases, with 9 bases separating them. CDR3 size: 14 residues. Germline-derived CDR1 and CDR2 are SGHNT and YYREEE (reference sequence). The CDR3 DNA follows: TGTGCCAGCAGCTTGGTTCCAGGGGACTATGGCTACACCTTC. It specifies CASSLVPGDYGYTF. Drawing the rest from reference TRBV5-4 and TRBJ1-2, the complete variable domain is ETGVTQSPTHLIKTRGQQVTLRCSSQSGHNTVSWYQQALGQGPQFIFQYYREEENGRGNFPPRFSGLQFPNYSSELNVNALELDDSALYLCASSLVPGDYGYTFGSGTRLTVV.

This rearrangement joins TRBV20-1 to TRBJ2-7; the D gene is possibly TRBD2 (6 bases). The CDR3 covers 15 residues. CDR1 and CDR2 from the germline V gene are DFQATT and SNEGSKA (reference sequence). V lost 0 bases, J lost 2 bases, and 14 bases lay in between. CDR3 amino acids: CSARDRTTMAYEQYF. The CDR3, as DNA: TGCAGTGCTAGAGATCGGACTACCATGGCCTACGAGCAGTACTTC.

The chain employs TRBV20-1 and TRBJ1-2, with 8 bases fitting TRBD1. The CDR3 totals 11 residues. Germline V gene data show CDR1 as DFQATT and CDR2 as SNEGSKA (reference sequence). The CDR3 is CSVTGEYGYTF. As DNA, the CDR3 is TGCAGCGTGACAGGGGAGTATGGCTACACCTTC.

CDR3: CASRQSHQPQHF. CDR3 bases: TGTGCCAGCAGACAGTCTCACCAGCCCCAGCATTTT. The V gene is TRBV27, the J gene TRBJ1-5; D is uncertain. The length of the CDR3 is 12 residues. From germline, CDR1 is MNHEY and CDR2 SMNVEV (reference sequence). The ends were cut back, 6 bases at V and 7 bases at J, with 10 bases in the middle.

The DNA of the CDR3 is TGTGCCAGCAGCTTAGCGTTTACGGCGGTTCCCTACGAGCAGTACTTC. Protein sequence: CASSLAFTAVPYEQYF. The chain recombines TRBV7-3 with TRBJ2-7, with D uncertain. The CDR3 spans 16 residues. CDR1 is SGHTA, CDR2 FQGTGA, per germline. V was cut by 2 bases and J by 2 bases, with 16 bases left in between.

CDR3 nucleotides: TGTGCCAGCAGCTTGAACAGGAGAGTTGAAAAACTGTTTTTT. It is translated as CASSLNRRVEKLFF. V gene TRBV5-5 combines with J gene TRBJ1-4; perhaps TRBD1 as D (5 bases). Germline V gene sequence: CDR1 SGHKS, CDR2 YYEKEE (reference sequence). Trimming took 1 base from V and 7 from J, leaving 11 bases between them. The CDR3 loop spans 14 amino acids.

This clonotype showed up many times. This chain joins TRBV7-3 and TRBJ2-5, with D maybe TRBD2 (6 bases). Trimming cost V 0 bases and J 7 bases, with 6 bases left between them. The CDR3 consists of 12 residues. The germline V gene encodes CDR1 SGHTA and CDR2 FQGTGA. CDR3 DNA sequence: TGTGCCAGCAGCTTAACGGGAGGGACCCAGTACTTC. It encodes CASSLTGGTQYF.

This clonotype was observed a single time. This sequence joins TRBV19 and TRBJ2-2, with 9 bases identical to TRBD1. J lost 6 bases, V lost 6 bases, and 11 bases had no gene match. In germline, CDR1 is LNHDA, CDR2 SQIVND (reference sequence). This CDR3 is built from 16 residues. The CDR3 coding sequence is TGTGCCAGTAGGGTTCCGGGACAGGGATTTGCCGGGGAGCTGTTTTTT. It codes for CASRVPGQGFAGELFF.

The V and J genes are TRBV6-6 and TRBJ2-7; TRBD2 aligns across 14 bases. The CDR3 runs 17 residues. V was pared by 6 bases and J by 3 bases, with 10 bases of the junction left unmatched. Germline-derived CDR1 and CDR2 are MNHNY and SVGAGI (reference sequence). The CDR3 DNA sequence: TGTGCCAGCAGGCCTCCCCCTGGACTAGCGGGAGGCTACGAGCAGTACTTC. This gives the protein CASRPPPGLAGGYEQYF.

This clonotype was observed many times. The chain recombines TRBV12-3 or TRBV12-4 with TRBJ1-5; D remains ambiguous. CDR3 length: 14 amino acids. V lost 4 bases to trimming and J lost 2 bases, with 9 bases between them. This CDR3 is CASSWRAGNQPQHF. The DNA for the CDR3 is TGTGCCAGCAGTTGGCGCGCGGGCAATCAGCCCCAGCATTTT.

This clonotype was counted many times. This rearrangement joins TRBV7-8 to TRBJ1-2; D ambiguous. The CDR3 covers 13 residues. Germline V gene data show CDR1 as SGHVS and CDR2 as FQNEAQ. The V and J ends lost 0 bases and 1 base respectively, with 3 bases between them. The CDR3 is CASSLASNYGYTF. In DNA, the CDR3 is TGTGCCAGCAGCTTAGCCAGTAACTATGGCTACACCTTC. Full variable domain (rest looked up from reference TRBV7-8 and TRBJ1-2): GAGVSQSPRYKVAKRGQDVALRCDPISGHVSLFWYQQALGQGPEFLTYFQNEAQLDKSGLPSDRFFAERPEGSVSTLKIQRTQQEDSAVYLCASSLASNYGYTFGSGTRLTVV.

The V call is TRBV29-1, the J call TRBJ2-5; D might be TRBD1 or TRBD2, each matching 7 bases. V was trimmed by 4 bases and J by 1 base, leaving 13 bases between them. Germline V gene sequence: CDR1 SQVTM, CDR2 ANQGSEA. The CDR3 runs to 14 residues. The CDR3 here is CSVARGGVQETQYF. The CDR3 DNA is TGCAGCGTTGCCAGGGGGGGGGTCCAAGAGACCCAGTACTTC.

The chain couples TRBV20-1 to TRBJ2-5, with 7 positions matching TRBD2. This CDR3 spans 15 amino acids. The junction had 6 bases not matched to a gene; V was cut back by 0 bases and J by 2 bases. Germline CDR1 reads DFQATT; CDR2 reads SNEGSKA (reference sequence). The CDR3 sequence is CSARDAEREQETQYF. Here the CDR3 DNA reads TGCAGTGCTAGAGATGCTGAGCGGGAACAAGAGACCCAGTACTTC.

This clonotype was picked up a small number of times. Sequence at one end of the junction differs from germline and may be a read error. CDR3 sequence (DNA): TGTGCCACCAGTGACCCAAGGGGACCCGGGGGGGAGACCCAGTACTTC. It encodes CATSDPRGPGGETQYF. V gene TRBV6-1 combines with J gene TRBJ2-5, with 7 bases identical to TRBD2. Germline CDR1 MNHNS, CDR2 SASEGT. The CDR3 loop spans 16 amino acids.